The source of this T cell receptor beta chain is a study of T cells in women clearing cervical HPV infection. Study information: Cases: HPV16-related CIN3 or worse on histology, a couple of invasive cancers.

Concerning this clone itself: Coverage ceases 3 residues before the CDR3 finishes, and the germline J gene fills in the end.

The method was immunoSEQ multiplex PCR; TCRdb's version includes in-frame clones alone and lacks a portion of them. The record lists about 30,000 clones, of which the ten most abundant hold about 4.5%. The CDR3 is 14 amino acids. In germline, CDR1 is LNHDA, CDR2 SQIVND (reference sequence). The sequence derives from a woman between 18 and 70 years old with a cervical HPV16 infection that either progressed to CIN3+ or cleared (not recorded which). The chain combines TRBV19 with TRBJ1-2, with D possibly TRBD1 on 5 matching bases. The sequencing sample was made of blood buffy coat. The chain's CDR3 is CASSITGGSGDYTF. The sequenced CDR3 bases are TGTGCCAGTAGTATAACGGGGGGGTCTGGAGAC.